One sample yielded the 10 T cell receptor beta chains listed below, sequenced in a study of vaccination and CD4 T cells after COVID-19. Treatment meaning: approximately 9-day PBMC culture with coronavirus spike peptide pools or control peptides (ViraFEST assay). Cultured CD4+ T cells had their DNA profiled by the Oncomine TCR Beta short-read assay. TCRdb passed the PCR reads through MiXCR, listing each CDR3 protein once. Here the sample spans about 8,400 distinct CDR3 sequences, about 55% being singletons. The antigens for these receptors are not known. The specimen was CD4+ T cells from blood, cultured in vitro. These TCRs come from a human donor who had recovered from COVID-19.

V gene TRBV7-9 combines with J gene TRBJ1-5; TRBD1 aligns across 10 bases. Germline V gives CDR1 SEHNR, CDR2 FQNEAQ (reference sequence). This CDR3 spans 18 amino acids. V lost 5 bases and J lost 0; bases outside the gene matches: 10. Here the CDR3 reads CASSGGQGPLYSNQPQHF. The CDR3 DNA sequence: TGTGCCAGCAGCGGGGGACAGGGGCCCCTCTATAGCAATCAGCCCCAGCATTTT.

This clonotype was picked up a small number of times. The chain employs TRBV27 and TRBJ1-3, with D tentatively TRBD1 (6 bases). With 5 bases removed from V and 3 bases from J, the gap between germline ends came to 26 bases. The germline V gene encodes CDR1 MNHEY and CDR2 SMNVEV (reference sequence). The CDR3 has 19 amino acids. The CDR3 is CASSPRVGQRGGIGNTIYF. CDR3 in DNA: TGTGCCAGCAGTCCCCGGGTCGGACAGAGGGGTGGGATTGGAAACACCATATATTTT.

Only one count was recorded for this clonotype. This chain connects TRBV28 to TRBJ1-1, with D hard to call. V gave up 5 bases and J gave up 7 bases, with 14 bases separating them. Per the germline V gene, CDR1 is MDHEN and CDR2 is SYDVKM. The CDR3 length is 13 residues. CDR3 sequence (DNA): TGTGCCAGCAGTATACTAGAGACTGTTGAAGCTTTCTTT. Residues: CASSILETVEAFF.

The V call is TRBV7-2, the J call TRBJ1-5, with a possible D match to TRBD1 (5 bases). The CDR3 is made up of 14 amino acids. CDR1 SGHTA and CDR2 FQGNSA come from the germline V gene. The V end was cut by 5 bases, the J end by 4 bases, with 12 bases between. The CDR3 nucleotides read TGTGCCAGCAGCGCCGGGACGGGAAATCAGCCCCAGCATTTT. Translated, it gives CASSAGTGNQPQHF.

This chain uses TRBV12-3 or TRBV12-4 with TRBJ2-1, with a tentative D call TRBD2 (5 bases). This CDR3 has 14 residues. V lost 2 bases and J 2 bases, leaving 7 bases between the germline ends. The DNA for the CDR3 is TGTGCCAGCAGTTTACGGGGTGCCTACAATGAGCAGTTCTTC. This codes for CASSLRGAYNEQFF.

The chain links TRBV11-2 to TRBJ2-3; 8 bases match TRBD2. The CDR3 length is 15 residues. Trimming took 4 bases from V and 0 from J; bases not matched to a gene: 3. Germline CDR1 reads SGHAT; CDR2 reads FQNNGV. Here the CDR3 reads CASSSWTSSTDTQYF. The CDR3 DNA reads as TGTGCCAGCAGCTCCTGGACTAGCAGCACAGATACGCAGTATTTT.

The CDR3 region has the DNA TGTGCCAGCAGCTCCACGGTGTGGGAGACCCAGTACTTC. It translates to CASSSTVWETQYF. The V gene is TRBV7-9, the J gene TRBJ2-5; D uncertain. CDR3 length equals 13 residues. The germline gives CDR1 SEHNR, CDR2 FQNEAQ (reference sequence). Trimming shortened V by 4 bases and J by 5 bases, and 11 bases separated the two germline ends.

DNA for the CDR3: TGCGCCAGCAGTGAGGGAGGAGCTGGCGCAGATACGCAGTATTTT. It codes for CASSEGGAGADTQYF. V and J are TRBV10-1 and TRBJ2-3; the D gene is possibly TRBD2 (5 bases). The CDR3 runs 15 residues. The V gene lost 2 bases and the J gene lost 4 bases, with 13 bases spanning the gap. Germline CDR1 and CDR2: WNHNN and SYGVQD (reference sequence).

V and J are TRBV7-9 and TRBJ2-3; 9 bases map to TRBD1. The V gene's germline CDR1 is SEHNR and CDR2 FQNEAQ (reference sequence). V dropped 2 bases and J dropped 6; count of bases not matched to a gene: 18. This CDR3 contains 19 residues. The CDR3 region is CASSLHPSGGTGIFDTQYF. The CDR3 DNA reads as TGTGCCAGCAGCTTACATCCCTCCGGCGGGACAGGGATCTTCGATACGCAGTATTTT.

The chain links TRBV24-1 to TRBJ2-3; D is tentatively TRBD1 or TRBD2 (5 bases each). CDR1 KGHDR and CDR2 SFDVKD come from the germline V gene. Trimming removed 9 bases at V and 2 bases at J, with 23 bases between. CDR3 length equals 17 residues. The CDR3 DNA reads TGTGCCACCCGGGGCCCCCCCGGATCCAACTCCACAGATACGCAGTATTTT. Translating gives CATRGPPGSNSTDTQYF.